This is a list of T cell receptor beta chains from one sample in a study of T cell repertoires in cytomegalovirus infection. Using its own MiXCR run on the reads, TCRdb lists one record per CDR3 protein. The table lists roughly 130,000 distinct CDR3 sequences, about 24% of them singletons, with roughly 33% in the top ten. The antigens of these receptors remain unknown. Material: PBMCs, sequenced either directly or after in vitro stimulation (not recorded which). These receptors originate from a human donor in good health (CMV status not recorded). Some clones in this sample may be carry-over from other donors' samples. The CDR3 runs from the conserved cysteine through the conserved F or W. Each record gives: V gene, D gene, J gene, clone size, CDR3 DNA, CDR3 protein. The D gene is left open where the match is weak. Where a row states a size, it is once, few, many or the class of an expanded clone; other rows omit it.

TRBV7-2	.	TRBJ2-7	many	TGTGCCAGCAGCTTAGGAGGACAGAGCTCCTACGAGCAGTACTTC	CASSLGGQSSYEQYF
TRBV4-2	TRBD2	TRBJ2-7	.	TGTGCCAGCAGCCAAGTCAGCGGGGACTACGAGCAGTACTTC	CASSQVSGDYEQYF
TRBV7-9	.	TRBJ2-4	few	TGTGCCAGCAGCTTACAGTGGCCAAACATTCAGTACTTC	CASSLQWPNIQYF
TRBV7-2	.	TRBJ1-6	many	TGTGCCAGCAGACCACAGGGATTCTATAATTCACCCCTCCACTTT	CASRPQGFYNSPLHF
TRBV5-8	.	TRBJ1-3	few	TGTGCCAGCAGCTTGAGGGCTCGCGGCAACTCTGGAAACACCATATATTTT	CASSLRARGNSGNTIYF
TRBV7-2	.	TRBJ2-5	.	TGTGCCAGCAGCTTAGGTGGGGGGAACCAAGAGACCCAGTACTTC	CASSLGGGNQETQYF
TRBV7-9	.	TRBJ2-7	many	TGTGCCAGCAGCCGGGACTTCGACGAGCAGTACTTC	CASSRDFDEQYF
TRBV29-1	TRBD1	TRBJ2-7	.	TGCAGCGGGGGACAGGGGGAATACGAGCAGTACTTC	CSGGQGEYEQYF
TRBV11-2	.	TRBJ2-5	many	TGTGCCAGCAGCCTATTTTCGTCGGGGGAGACCCAGTACTTC	CASSLFSSGETQYF
TRBV12-5	TRBD1	TRBJ1-1	few	TGTGCTAGTGGTTTGGGACAGGGGATCGGAAACACTGAAGCTTTCTTT	CASGLGQGIGNTEAFF
TRBV11-3	.	TRBJ2-3	.	TGTGCCAGCACCCCCCCTAGCACAGATACGCAGTATTTT	CASTPPSTDTQYF
TRBV24-1	.	TRBJ2-1	.	TGTGCCACCAGTGATACGGCGGTCTACAATGAGCAGTTCTTC	CATSDTAVYNEQFF
TRBV6-2/TRBV6-3	TRBD2	TRBJ2-3	few	TGTGCCAGCAGTTTAGCGGGAGTAACAGATACGCAGTATTTT	CASSLAGVTDTQYF
TRBV7-4	.	TRBJ2-3	.	TGTGCCAGCAGCTTAGTTATTCCCGATACGCAGTATTTT	CASSLVIPDTQYF
TRBV12-3/TRBV12-4	TRBD1	TRBJ2-1	few	TGTGCCAGCAGTTTAGGCTATAGGGGACAGGGGGCCAATGAGCAGTTCTTC	CASSLGYRGQGANEQFF
TRBV5-1	TRBD1	TRBJ2-7	once	TGCGCCAGCAGCTTGGGGACAGGGGGTGCCTACGAGCAGTACTTC	CASSLGTGGAYEQYF
TRBV7-6	TRBD1	TRBJ2-1	.	TGTGCCAGCAGCCCGGACAGGACTTACAATGAGCAGTTCTTC	CASSPDRTYNEQFF
TRBV19	.	TRBJ1-1	.	TGTGCCAGCGGGGGGTACACTGAAGCTTTCTTT	CASGGYTEAFF